This T cell receptor beta chain was identified in a study of OX40 agonist ivuxolimab in advanced cancers. The CDR3 sequence is 15 residues long. The germline V and J ends were trimmed by 2 bases and 8 bases, with 16 bases remaining between them. Germline CDR1 reads KGHSH; CDR2 reads LQKENI. A single count supports this clone. TCRdb keeps only in-frame clones here, not all; method: immunoSEQ multiplex PCR. The sample carries tens of thousands of clones, roughly nine tenths recorded once. The clonotype comes from an adult with an advanced solid tumor such as melanoma, head and neck, liver or kidney cancer. The specimen comprised CD4+ or CD8+ T cells sorted from blood, sampled in a trial of the OX40 agonist ivuxolimab. The J gene is TRBJ2-1, the V gene TRBV18; D might be TRBD1 (6 bases). CDR3 DNA sequence: TGTGCCAGCTCACCAGCGTCGGCAGGGGAGCATGAGCAGTTCTTC. Translating it yields CASSPASAGEHEQFF.